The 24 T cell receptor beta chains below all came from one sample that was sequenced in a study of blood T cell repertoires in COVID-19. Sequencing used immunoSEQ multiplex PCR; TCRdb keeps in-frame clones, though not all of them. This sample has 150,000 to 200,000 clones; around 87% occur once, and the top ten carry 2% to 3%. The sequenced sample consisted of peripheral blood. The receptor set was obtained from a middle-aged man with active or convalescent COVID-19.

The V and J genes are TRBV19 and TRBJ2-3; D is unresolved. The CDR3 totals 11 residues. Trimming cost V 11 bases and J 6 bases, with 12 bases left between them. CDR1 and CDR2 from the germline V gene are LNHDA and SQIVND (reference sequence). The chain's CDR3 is CAVPSRDTQYF. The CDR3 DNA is TGTGCCGTTCCCTCCAGGGATACGCAGTATTTT. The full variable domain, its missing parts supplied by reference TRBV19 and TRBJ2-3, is DGGITQSPKYLFRKEGQNVTLSCEQNLNHDAMYWYRQDPGQGLRLIYYSQIVNDFQKGDIAEGYSVSREKKESFPLTVTSAQKNPTAFYLCAVPSRDTQYFGPGTRLTVL.

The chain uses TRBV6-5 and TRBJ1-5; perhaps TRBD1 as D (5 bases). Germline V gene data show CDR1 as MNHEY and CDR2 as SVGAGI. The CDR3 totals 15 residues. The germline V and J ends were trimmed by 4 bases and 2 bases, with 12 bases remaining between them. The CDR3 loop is CASSSGGIGNQPQHF. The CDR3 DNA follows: TGTGCCAGCAGTTCCGGGGGTATAGGCAATCAGCCCCAGCATTTT.

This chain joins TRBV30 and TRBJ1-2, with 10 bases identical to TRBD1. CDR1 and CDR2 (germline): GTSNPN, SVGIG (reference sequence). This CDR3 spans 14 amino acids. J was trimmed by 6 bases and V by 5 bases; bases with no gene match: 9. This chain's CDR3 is CAWAWMGQGNGYTF. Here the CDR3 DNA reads TGTGCCTGGGCGTGGATGGGACAGGGGAATGGCTACACCTTC.

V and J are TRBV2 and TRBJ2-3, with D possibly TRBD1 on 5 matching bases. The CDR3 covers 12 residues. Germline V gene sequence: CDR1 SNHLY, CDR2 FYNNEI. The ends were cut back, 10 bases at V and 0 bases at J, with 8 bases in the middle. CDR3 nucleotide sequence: TGTGCCACCAGACAGAGCACAGATACGCAGTATTTT. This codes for CATRQSTDTQYF.

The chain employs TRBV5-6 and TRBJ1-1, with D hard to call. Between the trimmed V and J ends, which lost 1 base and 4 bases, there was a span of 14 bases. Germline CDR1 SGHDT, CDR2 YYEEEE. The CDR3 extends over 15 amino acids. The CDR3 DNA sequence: TGTGCCAGCAGCTTGAACCGGGGAGAGGTCACTGAAGCTTTCTTT. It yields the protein CASSLNRGEVTEAFF.

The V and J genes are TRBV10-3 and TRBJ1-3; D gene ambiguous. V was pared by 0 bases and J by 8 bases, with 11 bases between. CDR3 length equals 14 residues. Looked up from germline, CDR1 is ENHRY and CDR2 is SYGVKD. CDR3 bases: TGTGCCATCAGTGAGTCGAACCCCGGGGACACCATATATTTT. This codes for CAISESNPGDTIYF.

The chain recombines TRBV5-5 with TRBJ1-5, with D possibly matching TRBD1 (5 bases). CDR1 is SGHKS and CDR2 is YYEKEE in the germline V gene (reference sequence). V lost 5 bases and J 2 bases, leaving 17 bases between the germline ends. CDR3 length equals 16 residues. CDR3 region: CASSSPDSPGNQPQHF. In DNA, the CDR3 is TGTGCCAGCAGTTCGCCCGACAGCCCGGGCAATCAGCCCCAGCATTTT.

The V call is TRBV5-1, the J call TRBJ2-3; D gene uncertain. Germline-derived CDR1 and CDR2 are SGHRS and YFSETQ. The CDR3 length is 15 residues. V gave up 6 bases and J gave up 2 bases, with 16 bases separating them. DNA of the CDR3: TGCGCCAGCATTCTCGCCCGAGGCAACACAGATACGCAGTATTTT. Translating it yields CASILARGNTDTQYF.

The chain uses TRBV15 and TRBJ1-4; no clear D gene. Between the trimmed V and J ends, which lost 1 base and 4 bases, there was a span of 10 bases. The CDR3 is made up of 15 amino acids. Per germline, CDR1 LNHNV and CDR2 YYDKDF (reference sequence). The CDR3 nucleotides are TGTGCCACCAGCAGAGGCCGGGGTTATAATGAAAAACTGTTTTTT. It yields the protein CATSRGRGYNEKLFF.

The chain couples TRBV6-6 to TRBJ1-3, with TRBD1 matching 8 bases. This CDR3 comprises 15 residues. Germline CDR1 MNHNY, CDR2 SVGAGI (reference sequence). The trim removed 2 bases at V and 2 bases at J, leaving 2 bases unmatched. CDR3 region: CASSYPDRAGNTIYF. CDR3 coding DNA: TGTGCCAGCAGTTACCCGGACAGGGCTGGAAACACCATATATTTT.

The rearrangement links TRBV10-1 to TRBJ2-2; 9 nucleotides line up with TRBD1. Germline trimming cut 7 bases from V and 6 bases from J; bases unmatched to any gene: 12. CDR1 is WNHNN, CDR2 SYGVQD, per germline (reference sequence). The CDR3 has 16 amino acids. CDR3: CASTEFRTGDPGELFF. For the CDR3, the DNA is TGCGCCAGCACCGAGTTTAGGACAGGGGACCCCGGGGAGCTGTTTTTT.

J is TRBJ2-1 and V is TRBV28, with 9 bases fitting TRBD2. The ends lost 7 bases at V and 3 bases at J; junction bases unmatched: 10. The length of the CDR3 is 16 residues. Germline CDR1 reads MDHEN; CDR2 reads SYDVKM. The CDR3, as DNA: TGTGCCAGCACCCGTAGCGGGGGAAACCGCTACAATGAGCAGTTCTTC. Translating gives CASTRSGGNRYNEQFF.

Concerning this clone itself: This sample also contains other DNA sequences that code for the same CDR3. The CDR3 loop reads CASSSGYGYTF. The CDR3 DNA sequence: TGTGCCAGCAGTTCCGGCTATGGCTACACCTTC. The chain is built from TRBV6-5 and TRBJ1-2, with D unresolved. The CDR3 is 11 residues long. Germline-derived CDR1 and CDR2 are MNHEY and SVGAGI. V gave up 4 bases and J gave up 4 bases, with 4 bases separating them.

The CDR3 region has the DNA TGTGCCAGCAGCCACGGTTTCAATGAGCAGTTCTTC. It codes for CASSHGFNEQFF. V is TRBV3-1 (or the pseudogene TRBV3-2) and J is TRBJ2-1; D is uncertain. Germline CDR1 reads LGHDT; CDR2 reads YNNKEL (reference sequence). CDR3 length equals 12 residues. Deletions cut 3 bases from V and 6 bases from J, with 6 bases between.

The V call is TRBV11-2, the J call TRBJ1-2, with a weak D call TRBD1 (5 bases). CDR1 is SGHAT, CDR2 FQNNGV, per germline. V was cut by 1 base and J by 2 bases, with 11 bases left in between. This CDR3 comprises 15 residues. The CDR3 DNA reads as TGTGCCAGCAGCTTAGGGCATCGGGGGAACTATGGCTACACCTTC. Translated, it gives CASSLGHRGNYGYTF.

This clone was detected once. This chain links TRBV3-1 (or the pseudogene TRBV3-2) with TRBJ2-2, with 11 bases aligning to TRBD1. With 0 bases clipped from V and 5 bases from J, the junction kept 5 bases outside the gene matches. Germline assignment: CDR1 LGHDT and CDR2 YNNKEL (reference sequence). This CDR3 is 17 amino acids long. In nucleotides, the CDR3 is TGTGCCAGCAGCCAAGATGGGACAGGGGGTTTTACCGGGGAGCTGTTTTTT. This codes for CASSQDGTGGFTGELFF.

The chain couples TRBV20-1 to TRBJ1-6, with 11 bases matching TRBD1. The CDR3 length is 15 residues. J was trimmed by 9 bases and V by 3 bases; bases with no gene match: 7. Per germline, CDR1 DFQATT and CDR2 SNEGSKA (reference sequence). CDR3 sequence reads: CSASDRGQGGSPLHF. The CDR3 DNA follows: TGCAGTGCTAGTGATAGGGGACAGGGGGGTTCACCCCTCCACTTT.

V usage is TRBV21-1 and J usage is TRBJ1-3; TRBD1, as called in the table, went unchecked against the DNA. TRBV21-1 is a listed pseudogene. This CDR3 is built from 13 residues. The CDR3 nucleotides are TGTGCCAGCGACACAGCCTCTGGAAACACCATATATTTT. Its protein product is CASDTASGNTIYF.

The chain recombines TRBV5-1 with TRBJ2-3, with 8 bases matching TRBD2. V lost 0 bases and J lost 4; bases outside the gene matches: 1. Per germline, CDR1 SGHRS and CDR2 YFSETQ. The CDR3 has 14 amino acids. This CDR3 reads CASSLVGGADTQYF. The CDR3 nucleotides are TGCGCCAGCAGCTTGGTCGGGGGGGCAGATACGCAGTATTTT.

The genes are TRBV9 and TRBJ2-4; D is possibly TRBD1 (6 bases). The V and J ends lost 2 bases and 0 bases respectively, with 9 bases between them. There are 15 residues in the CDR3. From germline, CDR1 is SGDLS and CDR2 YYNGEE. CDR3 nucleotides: TGTGCCAGCAGCGTGGGGACATTAGCCAAAAACATTCAGTACTTC. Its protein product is CASSVGTLAKNIQYF.

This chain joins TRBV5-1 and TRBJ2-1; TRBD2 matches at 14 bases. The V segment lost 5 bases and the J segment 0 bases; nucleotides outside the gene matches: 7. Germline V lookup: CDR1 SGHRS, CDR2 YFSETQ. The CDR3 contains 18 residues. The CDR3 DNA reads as TGCGCCAGCAGATGGACTAGCGGGGGGACCCTCTCCTACAATGAGCAGTTCTTC. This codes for CASRWTSGGTLSYNEQFF.

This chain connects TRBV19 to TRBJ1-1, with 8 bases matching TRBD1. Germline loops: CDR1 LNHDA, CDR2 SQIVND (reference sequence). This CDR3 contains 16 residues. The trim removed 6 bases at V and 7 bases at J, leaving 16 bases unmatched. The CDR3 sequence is CASSPGQEGPNGEAFF. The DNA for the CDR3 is TGTGCCAGTAGCCCGGGACAGGAGGGGCCGAACGGTGAAGCTTTCTTT.

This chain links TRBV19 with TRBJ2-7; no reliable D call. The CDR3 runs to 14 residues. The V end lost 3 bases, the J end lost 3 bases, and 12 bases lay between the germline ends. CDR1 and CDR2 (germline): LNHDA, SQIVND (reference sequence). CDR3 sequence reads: CASSIKVGGYEQYF. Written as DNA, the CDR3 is TGTGCCAGTAGTATCAAGGTTGGCGGCTACGAGCAGTACTTC.

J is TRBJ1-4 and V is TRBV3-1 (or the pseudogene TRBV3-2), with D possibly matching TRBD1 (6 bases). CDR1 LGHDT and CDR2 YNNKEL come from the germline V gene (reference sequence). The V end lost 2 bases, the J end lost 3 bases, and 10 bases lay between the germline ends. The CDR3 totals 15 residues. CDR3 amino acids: CASSQSQGPNEKLFF. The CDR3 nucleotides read TGTGCCAGCAGCCAATCCCAGGGGCCTAATGAAAAACTGTTTTTT.